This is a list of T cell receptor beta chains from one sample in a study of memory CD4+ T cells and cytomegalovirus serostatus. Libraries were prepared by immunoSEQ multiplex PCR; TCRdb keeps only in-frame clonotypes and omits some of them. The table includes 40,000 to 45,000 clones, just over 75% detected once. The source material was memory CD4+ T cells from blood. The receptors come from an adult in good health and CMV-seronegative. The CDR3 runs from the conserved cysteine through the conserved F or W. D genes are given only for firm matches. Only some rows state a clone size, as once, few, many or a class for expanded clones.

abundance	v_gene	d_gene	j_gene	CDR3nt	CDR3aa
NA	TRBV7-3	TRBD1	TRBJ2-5	TGTGCCAGCAGCTTAGTCGGACAGGGCGGGGAGACCCAGTACTTC	CASSLVGQGGETQYF
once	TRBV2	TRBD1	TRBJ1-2	TGTGCCAGCAGAGCCGGGACAGAAATCGATGGCTACACCTTC	CASRAGTEIDGYTF
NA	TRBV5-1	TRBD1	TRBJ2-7	TGCGCCAGCAGTCCGACAGGGGGCGTGCCCCCCTACGAGCAGTACTTC	CASSPTGGVPPYEQYF
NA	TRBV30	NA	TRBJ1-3	TGTGCCTGGAGTGGCACATTCTCTGGAAACACCATATATTTT	CAWSGTFSGNTIYF
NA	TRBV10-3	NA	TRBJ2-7	TGTGCCATCAGTGTCGTGACAGGAGACGAGCAGTACTTC	CAISVVTGDEQYF
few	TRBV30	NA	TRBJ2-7	TGTGCCTTGGACCCCCAAGGGGCGACCTACGAGCAGTACTTC	CALDPQGATYEQYF
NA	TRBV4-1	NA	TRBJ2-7	TGCGCCAGCAGCCAAGTTAGGGGGGGCAGCTCCTACGAGCAGTACTTC	CASSQVRGGSSYEQYF
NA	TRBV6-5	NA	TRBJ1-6	TGTGCCAGCAGTTACCGACGCGTCCCATGGGGTTCACCCCTCCACTTT	CASSYRRVPWGSPLHF
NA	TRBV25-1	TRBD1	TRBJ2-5	TGTGCCAGCAGTGGAATAGGACAGGGGGCCTGGGAGACCCAGTACTTC	CASSGIGQGAWETQYF
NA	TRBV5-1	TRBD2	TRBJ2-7	TGCGCCAGCAGCTTGGCCTCGTCCTCTGGGACTAGTGGAGAGCAGTACTTC	CASSLASSSGTSGEQYF
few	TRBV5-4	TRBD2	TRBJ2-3	TGTGCCAGCAGCTTGGGGCCGGGGGGGCCCACAGATACGCAGTATTTT	CASSLGPGGPTDTQYF
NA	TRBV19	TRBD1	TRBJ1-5	TGTGCCAGTAGTAATTGGACAGGGGCTCAGCCCCAGCATTTT	CASSNWTGAQPQHF
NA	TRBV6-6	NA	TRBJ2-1	TGTGCCAGCAGTTACTGGGGCAATGAGCAGTTCTTC	CASSYWGNEQFF
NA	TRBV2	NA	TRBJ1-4	TGTGCCAGCAGTGCCAGAGGGGTTAGTTATGAAAAACTGTTTTTT	CASSARGVSYEKLFF